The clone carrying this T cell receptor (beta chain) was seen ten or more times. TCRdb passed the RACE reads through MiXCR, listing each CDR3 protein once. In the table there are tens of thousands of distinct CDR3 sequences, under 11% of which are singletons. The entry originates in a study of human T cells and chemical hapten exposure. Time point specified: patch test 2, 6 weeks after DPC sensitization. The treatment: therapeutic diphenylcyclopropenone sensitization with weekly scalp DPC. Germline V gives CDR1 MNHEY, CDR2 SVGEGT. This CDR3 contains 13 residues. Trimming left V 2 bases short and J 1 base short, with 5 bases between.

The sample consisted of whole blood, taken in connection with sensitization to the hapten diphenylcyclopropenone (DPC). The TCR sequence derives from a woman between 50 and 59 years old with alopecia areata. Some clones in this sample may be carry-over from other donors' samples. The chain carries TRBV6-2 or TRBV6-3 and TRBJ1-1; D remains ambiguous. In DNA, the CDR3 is TGTGCCAGCAGTTACGTGGAGAACACTGAAGCTTTCTTT. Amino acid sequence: CASSYVENTEAFF.